This TCR beta chain stems from a study of cytomegalovirus exposure and HLA in healthy donors. This clone has just a few counts. No antigen is known for it. Germline V CDR1 and CDR2: SEHNR, FQNEAQ (reference sequence). Trimming left V 2 bases short and J 7 bases short, with 12 bases between. The length of the CDR3 is 13 residues. Study results and caveats: In vitro testing confirmed a few CMV-associated chains as specific for CMV antigens.

Sequencing used immunoSEQ multiplex PCR; TCRdb keeps in-frame clones, though not all of them. Here the sample spans about 56,000 clones, about 92% being singletons. The receptor comes from a man aged 18 to 29 in good health and CMV-seronegative. Sequenced sample: PBMCs. The gene calls are TRBV7-9 and TRBJ2-7, with no clear D. This chain's CDR3 is CASSLSRPGEQYF. For the CDR3, the DNA is TGTGCCAGCAGCTTATCACGGCCCGGGGAGCAGTACTTC. Using reference TRBV7-9 and TRBJ2-7 for the parts outside the CDR3, the full variable domain is DTGVSQNPRHKITKRGQNVTFRCDPISEHNRLYWYRQTLGQGPEFLTYFQNEAQLEKSRLLSDRFSAERPKGSFSTLEIQRTEQGDSAMYLCASSLSRPGEQYFGPGTRLTVT.